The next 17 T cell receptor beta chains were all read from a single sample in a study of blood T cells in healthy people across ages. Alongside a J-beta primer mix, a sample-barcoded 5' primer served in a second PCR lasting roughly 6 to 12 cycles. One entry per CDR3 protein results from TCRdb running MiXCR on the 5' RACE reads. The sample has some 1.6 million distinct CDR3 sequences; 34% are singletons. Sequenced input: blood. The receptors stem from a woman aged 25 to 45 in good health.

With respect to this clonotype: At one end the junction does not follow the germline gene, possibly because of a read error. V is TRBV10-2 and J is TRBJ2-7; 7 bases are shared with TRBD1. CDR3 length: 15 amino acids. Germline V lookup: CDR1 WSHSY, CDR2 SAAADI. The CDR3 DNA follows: TGCGCCAGCAGTCAACCCGGGACAGTCTCCCACGAGCAGTACTTC. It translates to CASSQPGTVSHEQYF.

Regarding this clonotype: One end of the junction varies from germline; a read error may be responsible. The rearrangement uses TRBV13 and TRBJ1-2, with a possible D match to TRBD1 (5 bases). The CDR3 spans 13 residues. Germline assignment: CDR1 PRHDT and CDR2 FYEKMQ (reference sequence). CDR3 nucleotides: TGTGCCAGCAGCTTACAGGGCAGCTATGGCTGCACCTTC. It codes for CASSLQGSYGCTF.

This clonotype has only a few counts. This CDR3 reads CASSIPGLSGETQYF. The CDR3 DNA reads TGTGCCAGCAGTATCCCGGGACTGAGTGGAGAGACCCAGTACTTC. The genes are TRBV25-1 and TRBJ2-5, with a possible D match to TRBD2 (6 bases). The CDR3 loop spans 15 amino acids. V lost 5 bases to trimming and J lost 4 bases, with 17 bases between them. The germline gives CDR1 MGHDK, CDR2 SYGVNS.

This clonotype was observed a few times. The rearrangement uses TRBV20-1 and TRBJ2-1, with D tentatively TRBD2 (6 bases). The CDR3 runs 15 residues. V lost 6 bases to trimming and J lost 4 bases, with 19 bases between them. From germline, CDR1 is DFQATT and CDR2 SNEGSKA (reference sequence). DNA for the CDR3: TGCAGTGCCAAGAGGGGTCGCGGGGCTTACAATGAGCAGTTCTTC. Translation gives CSAKRGRGAYNEQFF.

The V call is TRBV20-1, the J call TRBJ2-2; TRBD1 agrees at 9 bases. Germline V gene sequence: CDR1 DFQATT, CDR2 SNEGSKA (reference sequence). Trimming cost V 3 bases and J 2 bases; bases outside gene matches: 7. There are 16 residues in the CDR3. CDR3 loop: CSASHPGQGNTGELFF. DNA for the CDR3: TGCAGTGCTAGTCATCCGGGACAGGGTAACACCGGGGAGCTGTTTTTT.

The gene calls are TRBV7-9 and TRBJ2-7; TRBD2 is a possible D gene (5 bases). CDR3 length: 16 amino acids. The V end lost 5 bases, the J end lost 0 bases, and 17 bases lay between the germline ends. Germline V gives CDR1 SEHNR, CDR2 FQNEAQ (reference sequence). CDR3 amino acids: CASSHPARAASYEQYF. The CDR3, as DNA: TGTGCCAGCAGCCACCCTGCCCGAGCGGCCTCCTACGAGCAGTACTTC.

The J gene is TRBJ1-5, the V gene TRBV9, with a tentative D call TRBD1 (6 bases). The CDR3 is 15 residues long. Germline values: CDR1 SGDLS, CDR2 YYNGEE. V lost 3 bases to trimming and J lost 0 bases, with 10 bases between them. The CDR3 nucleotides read TGTGCCAGCAGCGAGGGGGGGAGTAGCAATCAGCCCCAGCATTTT. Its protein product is CASSEGGSSNQPQHF.

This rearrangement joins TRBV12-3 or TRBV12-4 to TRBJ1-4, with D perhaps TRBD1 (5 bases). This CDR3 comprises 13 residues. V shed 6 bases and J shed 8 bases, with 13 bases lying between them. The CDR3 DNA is TGTGCCAGCAGGTCCGTGGGGGGAGAAAAACTGTTTTTT. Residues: CASRSVGGEKLFF.

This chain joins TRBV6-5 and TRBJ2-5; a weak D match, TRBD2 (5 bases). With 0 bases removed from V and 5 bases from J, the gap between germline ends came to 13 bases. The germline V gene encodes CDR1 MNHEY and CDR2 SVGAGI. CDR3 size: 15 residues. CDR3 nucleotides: TGTGCCAGCAGTTACTCAGGACTGCGAATGGAGACCCAGTACTTC. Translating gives CASSYSGLRMETQYF.

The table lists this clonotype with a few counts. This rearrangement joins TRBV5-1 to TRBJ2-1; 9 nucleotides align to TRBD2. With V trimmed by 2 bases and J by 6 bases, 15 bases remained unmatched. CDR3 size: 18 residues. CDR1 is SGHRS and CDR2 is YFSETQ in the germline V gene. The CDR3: CASSFNSELAGKFNEQFF. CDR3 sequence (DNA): TGCGCCAGCAGCTTTAACTCGGAACTAGCGGGCAAATTCAATGAGCAGTTCTTC. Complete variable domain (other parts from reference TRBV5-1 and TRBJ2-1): KAGVTQTPRYLIKTRGQQVTLSCSPISGHRSVSWYQQTPGQGLQFLFEYFSETQRNKGNFPGRFSGRQFSNSRSEMNVSTLELGDSALYLCASSFNSELAGKFNEQFFGPGTRLTVL.

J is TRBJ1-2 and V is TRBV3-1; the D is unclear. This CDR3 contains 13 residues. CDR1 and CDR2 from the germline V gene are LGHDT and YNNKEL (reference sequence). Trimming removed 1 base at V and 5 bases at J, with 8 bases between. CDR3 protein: CASSQGSSYGYTF. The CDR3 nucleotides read TGTGCCAGCAGCCAAGGATCGTCGTATGGCTACACCTTC. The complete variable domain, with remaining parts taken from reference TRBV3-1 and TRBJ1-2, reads DTAVSQTPKYLVTQMGNDKSIKCEQNLGHDTMYWYKQDSKKFLKIMFSYNNKELIINETVPNRFSPKSPDKAHLNLHINSLELGDSAVYFCASSQGSSYGYTFGSGTRLTVV.

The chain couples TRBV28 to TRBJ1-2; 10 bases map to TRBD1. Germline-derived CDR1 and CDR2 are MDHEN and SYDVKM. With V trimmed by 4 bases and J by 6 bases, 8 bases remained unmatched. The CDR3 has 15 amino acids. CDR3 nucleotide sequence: TGTGCCAGCAGTTCACCAGGACAGGGGGTTGATGGCTACACCTTC. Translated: CASSSPGQGVDGYTF.

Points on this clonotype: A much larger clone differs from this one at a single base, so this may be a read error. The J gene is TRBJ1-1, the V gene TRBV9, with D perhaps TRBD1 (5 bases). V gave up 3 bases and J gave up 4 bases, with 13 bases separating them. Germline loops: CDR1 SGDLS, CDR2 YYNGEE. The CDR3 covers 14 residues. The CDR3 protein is CASSGEGRATEAFF. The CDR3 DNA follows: TGTGCCAGCAGCGGAGAGGGGAGAGCCACTGAAGCTTTCTTT. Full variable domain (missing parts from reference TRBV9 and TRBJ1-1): DSGVTQTPKHLITATGQRVTLRCSPRSGDLSVYWYQQSLDQGLQFLIQYYNGEERAKGNILERFSAQQFPDLHSELNLSSLELGDSALYFCASSGEGRATEAFFGQGTRLTVV.

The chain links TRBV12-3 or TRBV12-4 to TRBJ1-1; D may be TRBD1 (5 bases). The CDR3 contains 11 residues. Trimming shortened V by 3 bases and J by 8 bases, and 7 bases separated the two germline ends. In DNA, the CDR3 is TGTGCCAGCAGTTTCGGGGGAGAAGCTTTCTTT. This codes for CASSFGGEAFF.

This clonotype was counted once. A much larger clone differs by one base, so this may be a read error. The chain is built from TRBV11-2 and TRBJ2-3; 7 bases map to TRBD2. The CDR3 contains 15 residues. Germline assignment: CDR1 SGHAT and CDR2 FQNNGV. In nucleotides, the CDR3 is TGTGCCAGCAGCTTAGGCGGGGGAAGTTCAGATGCGCAGTATTTT. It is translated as CASSLGGGSSDAQYF.

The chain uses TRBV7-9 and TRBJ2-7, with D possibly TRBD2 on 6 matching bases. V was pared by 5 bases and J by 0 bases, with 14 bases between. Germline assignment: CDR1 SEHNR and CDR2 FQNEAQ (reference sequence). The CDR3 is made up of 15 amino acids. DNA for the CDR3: TGTGCCAGCAGCCACCGGGACTCCGACTCCTACGAGCAGTACTTC. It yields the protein CASSHRDSDSYEQYF.

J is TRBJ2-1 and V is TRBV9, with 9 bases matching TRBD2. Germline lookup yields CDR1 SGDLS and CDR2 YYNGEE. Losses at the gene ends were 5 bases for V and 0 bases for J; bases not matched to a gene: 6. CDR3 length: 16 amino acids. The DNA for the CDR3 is TGTGCCAGCAGATTAGCGGGGGAGAGCTCCTACAATGAGCAGTTCTTC. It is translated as CASRLAGESSYNEQFF.